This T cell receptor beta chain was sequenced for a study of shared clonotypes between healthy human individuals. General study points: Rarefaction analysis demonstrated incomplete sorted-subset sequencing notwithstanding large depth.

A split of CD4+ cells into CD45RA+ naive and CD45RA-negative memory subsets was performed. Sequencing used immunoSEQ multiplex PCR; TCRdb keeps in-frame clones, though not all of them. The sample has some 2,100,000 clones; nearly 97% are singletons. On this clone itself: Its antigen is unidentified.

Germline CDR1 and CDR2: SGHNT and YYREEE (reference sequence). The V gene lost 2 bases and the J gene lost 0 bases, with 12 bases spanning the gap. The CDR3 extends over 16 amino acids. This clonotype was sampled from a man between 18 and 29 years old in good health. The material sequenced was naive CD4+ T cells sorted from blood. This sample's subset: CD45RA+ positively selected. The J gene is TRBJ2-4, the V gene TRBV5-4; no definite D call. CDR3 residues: CASSLGGELAKNIQYF. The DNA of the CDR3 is TGTGCCAGCAGCTTAGGCGGCGAACTAGCCAAAAACATTCAGTACTTC. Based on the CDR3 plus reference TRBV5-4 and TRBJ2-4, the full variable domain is ETGVTQSPTHLIKTRGQQVTLRCSSQSGHNTVSWYQQALGQGPQFIFQYYREEENGRGNFPPRFSGLQFPNYSSELNVNALELDDSALYLCASSLGGELAKNIQYFGAGTRLSVL.